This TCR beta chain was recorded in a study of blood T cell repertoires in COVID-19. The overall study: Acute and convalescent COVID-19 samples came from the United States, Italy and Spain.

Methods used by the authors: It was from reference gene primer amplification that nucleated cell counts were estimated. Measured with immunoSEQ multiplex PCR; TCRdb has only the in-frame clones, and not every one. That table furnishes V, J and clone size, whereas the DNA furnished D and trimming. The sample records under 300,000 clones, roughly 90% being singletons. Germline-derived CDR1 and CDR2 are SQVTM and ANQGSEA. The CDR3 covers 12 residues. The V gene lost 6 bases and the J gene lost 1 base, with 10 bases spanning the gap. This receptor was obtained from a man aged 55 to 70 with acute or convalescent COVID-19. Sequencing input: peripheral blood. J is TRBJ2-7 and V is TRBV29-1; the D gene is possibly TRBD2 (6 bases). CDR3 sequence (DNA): TGCAGCGTCCTGGAGGGGTCCTACGAGCAGTACTTC. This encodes CSVLEGSYEQYF.